This T cell receptor (beta chain) is from a study of identical twins. The study's findings and limits: For zero-insertion analyses, partial confounding could come from invariant MAIT and iNKT cells. Out-of-frame beta sequences exhibited a weaker degree of excess twin sharing.

The CDR3 loop spans 14 amino acids. Germline lookup yields CDR1 SGDLS and CDR2 YYNGEE. V was shortened by 4 bases and J by 3 bases, with 13 bases between the two germline ends. This clonotype occurred a few times. The antigen is not known. MiXCR was run by TCRdb on the 5' RACE reads, yielding one entry per CDR3 protein. The data contain some 1,600,000 distinct CDR3 sequences, about 32% of them singletons. The chain has TRBV9 and TRBJ2-5; maybe TRBD1 (5 bases). This receptor was obtained from a newborn girl in good health. What was sequenced was cord blood. CDR3: CASSRGPNEETQYF. DNA for the CDR3: TGTGCCAGCAGCAGGGGCCCAAACGAAGAGACCCAGTACTTC.